The 12 T cell receptor beta chains presented below share a single source sample, sequenced in a study of CD8 T cells in Susac syndrome. An amount of RNA that ranged from roughly 0.5 to 1 ug was reverse transcribed with random hexamers. In TCRdb, the immunoSEQ multiplex PCR reads were re-called with MiXCR into one record per CDR3 protein. There are roughly 70,000 distinct CDR3 sequences in the sample; roughly 95% occur only once, and roughly 0.11% lies in the top ten. The sequencing sample was made of CD4+ T cells from PBMCs. These receptors were collected from a human donor with multiple sclerosis.

The V gene is TRBV7-8, the J gene TRBJ2-1; possible D gene TRBD1, 6 bases. From germline, CDR1 is SGHVS and CDR2 FQNEAQ. This CDR3 contains 13 residues. The V end was cut by 5 bases, the J end by 4 bases, with 9 bases between. DNA of the CDR3: TGTGCCAGCAGCCAAACAGGGTACAATGAGCAGTTCTTC. Translated, it gives CASSQTGYNEQFF.

This chain joins TRBV28 and TRBJ2-4; 7 nucleotides line up with TRBD1. The V segment lost 10 bases and the J segment 4 bases; nucleotides outside the gene matches: 10. In germline, CDR1 is MDHEN, CDR2 SYDVKM. This CDR3 is 14 amino acids long. CDR3 protein: CATETGLGKNIQYF. CDR3 sequence (DNA): TGTGCCACCGAGACAGGGTTAGGGAAAAACATTCAGTACTTC.

The V and J genes are TRBV9 and TRBJ1-3; tentatively, D is TRBD1 (6 bases). Trimming took 1 base from V and 1 from J, leaving 9 bases between them. The CDR3 is 15 amino acids. CDR1 and CDR2 from the germline V gene are SGDLS and YYNGEE. The CDR3 protein is CASSVTGSSGNTIYF. In DNA form, the CDR3 reads TGTGCCAGCAGCGTAACAGGGTCTTCTGGAAACACCATATATTTT. The whole variable domain, remainder taken from reference TRBV9 and TRBJ1-3, is DSGVTQTPKHLITATGQRVTLRCSPRSGDLSVYWYQQSLDQGLQFLIQYYNGEERAKGNILERFSAQQFPDLHSELNLSSLELGDSALYFCASSVTGSSGNTIYFGEGSWLTVV.

CDR3 sequence: CASSRNWDSSYEQYF. CDR3 DNA sequence: TGTGCCAGCAGCCGAAACTGGGATAGCTCCTACGAGCAGTACTTC. The V gene is TRBV7-2, the J gene TRBJ2-7; no clear D. Germline V gene lookup returns CDR1 SGHTA and CDR2 FQGNSA. CDR3 size: 15 residues. Trimming pared 5 bases from V and 0 bases from J, leaving 14 bases between.

The rearrangement joins TRBV3-1 to TRBJ2-5, with D possibly being TRBD2 (7 bases). Trimming pared 2 bases from V and 4 bases from J, leaving 17 bases between. Germline lookup yields CDR1 LGHDT and CDR2 YNNKEL (reference sequence). The CDR3 consists of 16 residues. CDR3 region: CASSQQRRGGRETQYF. The CDR3 DNA sequence: TGTGCCAGCAGCCAACAAAGGAGGGGGGGGAGAGAGACCCAGTACTTC.

The chain uses TRBV5-1 and TRBJ2-3; 12 bases agree with TRBD2. The V gene end was trimmed by 0 bases and the J gene end by 2 bases; junction bases not matched to a gene: 4. CDR1 is SGHRS and CDR2 is YFSETQ in the germline V gene. The CDR3 is 17 residues long. The CDR3 DNA reads TGCGCCAGCAGCTTGGAAGGACTAGCGGGGTACACAGATACGCAGTATTTT. It encodes CASSLEGLAGYTDTQYF.

The V call is TRBV12-3 or TRBV12-4, the J call TRBJ2-6, with 7 bases that match TRBD1. This CDR3 is built from 19 residues. V was clipped by 2 bases and J by 1 base; unmatched bases: 11. Here the CDR3 reads CASSLSRGLMESGANVLTF. CDR3 bases: TGTGCCAGCAGTTTAAGTAGGGGGCTTATGGAATCTGGGGCCAACGTCCTGACTTTC.

This clonotype was recorded only once. This chain links TRBV3-1 with TRBJ2-5; D possibly uses TRBD1 or TRBD2 (6 bases each). This CDR3 region has 15 residues. V lost 5 bases and J lost 5, with 18 bases in between. CDR1 LGHDT and CDR2 YNNKEL come from the germline V gene (reference sequence). The CDR3 region has the DNA TGTGCCAGCAGCAGGGGGGATTCGACGGGGGAGACCCAGTACTTC. Translating it yields CASSRGDSTGETQYF.

The rearrangement links TRBV20-1 to TRBJ2-7; D remains unclear. The germline CDR1 and CDR2 sequences are DFQATT and SNEGSKA (reference sequence). V gave up 1 base and J gave up 5 bases, with 6 bases separating them. This CDR3 is 11 amino acids long. CDR3: CSARVGNEQYF. The CDR3 DNA reads TGCAGTGCTAGAGTGGGGAACGAGCAGTACTTC.

This chain uses TRBV10-3 with TRBJ1-5; 8 bases fit TRBD1. This CDR3 contains 17 residues. V was clipped by 11 bases and J by 0 bases; unmatched bases: 15. CDR1 and CDR2 from the germline V gene are ENHRY and SYGVKD. CDR3 nucleotide sequence: TGTGCCGTCCGGCCCGGGACAGGAGACTATAGCAATCAGCCCCAGCATTTT. It specifies CAVRPGTGDYSNQPQHF.

The V gene is TRBV5-4, the J gene TRBJ2-7, with 8 nucleotides matching TRBD1. After removal of 0 bases from V and 7 bases from J, the junction contained 18 bases not matched to a gene. The CDR3 length is 18 residues. From germline, CDR1 is SGHNT and CDR2 YYREEE (reference sequence). The CDR3 is CASSLGGTGGVLRGEQYF. As DNA, the CDR3 is TGTGCCAGCAGCTTGGGAGGGACAGGAGGGGTCCTACGAGGGGAGCAGTACTTC.

This clonotype occurred once. The chain joins TRBV20-1 to TRBJ2-5; either TRBD1 or TRBD2 may supply D (5 bases each). V lost 0 bases, J lost 4 bases, and 12 bases lay in between. This CDR3 is 14 amino acids long. CDR1 DFQATT and CDR2 SNEGSKA come from the germline V gene (reference sequence). CDR3 sequence reads: CSARETRRGETQYF. CDR3 in DNA: TGCAGTGCTAGAGAAACTAGAAGGGGAGAGACCCAGTACTTC.